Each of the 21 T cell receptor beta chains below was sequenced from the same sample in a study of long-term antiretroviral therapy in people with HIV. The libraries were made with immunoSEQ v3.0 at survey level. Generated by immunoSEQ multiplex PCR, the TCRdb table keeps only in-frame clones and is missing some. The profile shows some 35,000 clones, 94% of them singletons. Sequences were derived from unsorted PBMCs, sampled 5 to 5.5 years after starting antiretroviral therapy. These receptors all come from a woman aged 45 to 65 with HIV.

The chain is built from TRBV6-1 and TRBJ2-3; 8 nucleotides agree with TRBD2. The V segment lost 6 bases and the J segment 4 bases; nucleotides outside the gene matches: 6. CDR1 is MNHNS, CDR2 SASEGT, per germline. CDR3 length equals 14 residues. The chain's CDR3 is CASRDGLAADTQYF. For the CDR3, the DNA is TGTGCCAGCAGGGATGGACTAGCAGCAGATACGCAGTATTTT.

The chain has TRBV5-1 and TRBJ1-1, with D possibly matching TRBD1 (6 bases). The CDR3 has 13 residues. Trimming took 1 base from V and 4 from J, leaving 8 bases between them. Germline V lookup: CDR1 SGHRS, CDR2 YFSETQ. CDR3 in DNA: TGCGCCAGCAGCTTGTTAGGGGGCACTGAAGCTTTCTTT. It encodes CASSLLGGTEAFF.

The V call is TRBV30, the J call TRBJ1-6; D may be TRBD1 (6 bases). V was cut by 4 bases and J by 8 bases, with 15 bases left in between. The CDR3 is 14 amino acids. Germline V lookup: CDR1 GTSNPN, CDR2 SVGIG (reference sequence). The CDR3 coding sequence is TGTGCCTGGAAACAAGGAAAGGGGGATTCACCCCTCCACTTT. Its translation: CAWKQGKGDSPLHF. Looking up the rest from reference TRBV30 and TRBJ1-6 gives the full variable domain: SQTIHQWPATLVQPVGSPLSLECTVEGTSNPNLYWYRQAAGRGLQLLFYSVGIGQISSEVPQNLSASRPQDRQFILSSKKLLLSDSGFYLCAWKQGKGDSPLHFGNGTRLTVT.

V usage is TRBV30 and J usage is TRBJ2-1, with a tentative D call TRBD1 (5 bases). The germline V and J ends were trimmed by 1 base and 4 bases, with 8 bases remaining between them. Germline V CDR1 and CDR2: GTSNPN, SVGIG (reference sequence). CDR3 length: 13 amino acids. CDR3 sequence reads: CAWSGGLYNEQFF. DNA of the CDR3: TGTGCCTGGAGTGGGGGCCTGTACAATGAGCAGTTCTTC.

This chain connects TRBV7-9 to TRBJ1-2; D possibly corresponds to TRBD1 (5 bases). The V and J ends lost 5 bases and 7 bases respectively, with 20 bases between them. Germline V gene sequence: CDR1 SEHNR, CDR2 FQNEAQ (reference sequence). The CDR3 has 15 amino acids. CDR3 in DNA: TGTGCCAGCAGCCAGTCTGGGGGAGTAAGCGGTGGCTACACCTTC. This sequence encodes CASSQSGGVSGGYTF.

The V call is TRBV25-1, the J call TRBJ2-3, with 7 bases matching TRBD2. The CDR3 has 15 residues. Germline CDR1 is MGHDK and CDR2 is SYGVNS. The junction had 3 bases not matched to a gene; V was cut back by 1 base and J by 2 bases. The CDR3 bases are TGTGCCAGCAGTGAATGGCGGGAGATCACAGATACGCAGTATTTT. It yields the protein CASSEWREITDTQYF.

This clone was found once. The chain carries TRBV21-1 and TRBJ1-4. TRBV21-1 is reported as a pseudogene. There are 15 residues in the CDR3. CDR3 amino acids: CASSRDGAPNEKLFF. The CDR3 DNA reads TGTGCCAGCAGCAGAGACGGCGCACCTAATGAAAAACTGTTTTTT.

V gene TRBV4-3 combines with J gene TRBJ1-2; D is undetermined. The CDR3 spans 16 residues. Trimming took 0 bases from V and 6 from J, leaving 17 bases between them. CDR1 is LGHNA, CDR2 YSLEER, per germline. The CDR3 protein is CASSQEFNGGRDGYTF. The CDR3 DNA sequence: TGCGCCAGCAGCCAAGAGTTTAATGGTGGGAGAGATGGCTACACCTTC.

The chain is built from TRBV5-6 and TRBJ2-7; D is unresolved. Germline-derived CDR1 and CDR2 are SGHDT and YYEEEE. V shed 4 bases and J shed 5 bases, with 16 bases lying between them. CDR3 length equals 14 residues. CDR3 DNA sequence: TGTGCCAGCAGCGTTCTACGGGTAATGAACGAGCAGTACTTC. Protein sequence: CASSVLRVMNEQYF. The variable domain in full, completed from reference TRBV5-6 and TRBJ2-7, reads DAGVTQSPTHLIKTRGQQVTLRCSPKSGHDTVSWYQQALGQGPQFIFQYYEEEERQRGNFPDRFSGHQFPNYSSELNVNALLLGDSALYLCASSVLRVMNEQYFGPGTRLTVT.

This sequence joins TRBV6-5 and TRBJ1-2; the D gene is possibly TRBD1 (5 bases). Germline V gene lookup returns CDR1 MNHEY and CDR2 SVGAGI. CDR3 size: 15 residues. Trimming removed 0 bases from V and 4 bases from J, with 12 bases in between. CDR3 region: CASSYSGRDIYGYTF. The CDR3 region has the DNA TGTGCCAGCAGTTACTCGGGCAGGGATATCTATGGCTACACCTTC.

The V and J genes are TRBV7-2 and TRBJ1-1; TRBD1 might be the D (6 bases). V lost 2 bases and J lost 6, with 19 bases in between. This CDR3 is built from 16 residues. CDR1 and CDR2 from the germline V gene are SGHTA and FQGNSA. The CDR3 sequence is CASSLSLVGGAAEAFF. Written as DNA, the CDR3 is TGTGCCAGCAGCTTATCACTCGTGGGGGGCGCCGCTGAAGCTTTCTTT.

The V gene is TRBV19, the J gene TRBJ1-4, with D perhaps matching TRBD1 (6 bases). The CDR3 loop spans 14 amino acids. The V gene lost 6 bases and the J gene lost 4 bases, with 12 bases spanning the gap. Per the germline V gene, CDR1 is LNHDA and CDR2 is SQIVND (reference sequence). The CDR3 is CASRRTADNEKLFF. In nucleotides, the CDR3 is TGTGCCAGTAGACGGACAGCTGATAATGAAAAACTGTTTTTT.

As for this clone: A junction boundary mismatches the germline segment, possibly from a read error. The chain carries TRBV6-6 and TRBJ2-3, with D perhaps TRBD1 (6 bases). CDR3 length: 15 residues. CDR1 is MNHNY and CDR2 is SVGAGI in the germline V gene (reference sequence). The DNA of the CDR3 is TGTGCCAGCAGCATATTGGACAGTCCCACAGATATGCAGTATTTT. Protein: CASSILDSPTDMQYF.

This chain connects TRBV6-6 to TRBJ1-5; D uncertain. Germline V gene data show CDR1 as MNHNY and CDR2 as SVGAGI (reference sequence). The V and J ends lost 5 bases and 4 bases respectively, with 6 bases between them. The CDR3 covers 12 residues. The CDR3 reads CASSGQNQPQHF. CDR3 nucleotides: TGTGCCAGCAGTGGTCAGAATCAGCCCCAGCATTTT.

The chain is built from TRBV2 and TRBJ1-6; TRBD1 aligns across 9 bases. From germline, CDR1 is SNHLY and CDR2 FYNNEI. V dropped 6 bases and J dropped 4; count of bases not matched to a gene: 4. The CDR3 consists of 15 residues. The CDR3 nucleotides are TGTGCCAGCAGGGGACAGGGCACGTATAATTCACCCCTCCACTTT. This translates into CASRGQGTYNSPLHF.

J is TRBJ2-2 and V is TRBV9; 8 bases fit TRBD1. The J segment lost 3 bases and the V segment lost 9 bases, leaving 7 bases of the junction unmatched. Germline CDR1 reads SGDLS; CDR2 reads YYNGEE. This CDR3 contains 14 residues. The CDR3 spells CATTDRVDTGELFF. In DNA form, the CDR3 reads TGTGCCACCACGGACAGGGTCGACACCGGGGAGCTGTTTTTT.

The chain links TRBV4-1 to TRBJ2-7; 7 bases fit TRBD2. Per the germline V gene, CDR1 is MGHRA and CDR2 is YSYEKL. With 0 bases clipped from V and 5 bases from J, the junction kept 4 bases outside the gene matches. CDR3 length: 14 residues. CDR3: CASSQDTAGDEQYF. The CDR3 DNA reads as TGCGCCAGCAGCCAAGATACGGCGGGGGACGAGCAGTACTTC.

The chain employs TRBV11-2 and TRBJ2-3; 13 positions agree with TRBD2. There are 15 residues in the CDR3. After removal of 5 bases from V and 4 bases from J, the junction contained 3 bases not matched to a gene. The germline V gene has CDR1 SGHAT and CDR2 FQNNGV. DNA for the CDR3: TGTGCCAGCAGCACTAGCGGGGGGGCATCAGATACGCAGTATTTT. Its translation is CASSTSGGASDTQYF.

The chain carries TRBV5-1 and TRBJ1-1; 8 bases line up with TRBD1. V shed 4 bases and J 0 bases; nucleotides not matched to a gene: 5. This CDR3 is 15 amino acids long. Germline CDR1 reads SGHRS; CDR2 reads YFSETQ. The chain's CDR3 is CASSPLDRVNTEAFF. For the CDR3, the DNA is TGCGCCAGCAGCCCTCTGGACAGGGTGAACACTGAAGCTTTCTTT.

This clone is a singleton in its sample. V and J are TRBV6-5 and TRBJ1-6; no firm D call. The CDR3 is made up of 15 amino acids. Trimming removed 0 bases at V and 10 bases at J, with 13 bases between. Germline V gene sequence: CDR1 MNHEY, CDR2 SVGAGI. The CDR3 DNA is TGTGCCAGCAGTTACTCTCTGGGTTCGGGATCACCCCTCCACTTT. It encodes CASSYSLGSGSPLHF.

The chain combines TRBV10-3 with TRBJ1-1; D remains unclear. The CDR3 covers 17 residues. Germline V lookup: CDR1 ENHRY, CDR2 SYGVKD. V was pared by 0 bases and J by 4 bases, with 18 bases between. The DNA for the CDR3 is TGTGCCATCAGTGAGTCAGTAAACAGAGACCTTGCCACTGAAGCTTTCTTT. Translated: CAISESVNRDLATEAFF.